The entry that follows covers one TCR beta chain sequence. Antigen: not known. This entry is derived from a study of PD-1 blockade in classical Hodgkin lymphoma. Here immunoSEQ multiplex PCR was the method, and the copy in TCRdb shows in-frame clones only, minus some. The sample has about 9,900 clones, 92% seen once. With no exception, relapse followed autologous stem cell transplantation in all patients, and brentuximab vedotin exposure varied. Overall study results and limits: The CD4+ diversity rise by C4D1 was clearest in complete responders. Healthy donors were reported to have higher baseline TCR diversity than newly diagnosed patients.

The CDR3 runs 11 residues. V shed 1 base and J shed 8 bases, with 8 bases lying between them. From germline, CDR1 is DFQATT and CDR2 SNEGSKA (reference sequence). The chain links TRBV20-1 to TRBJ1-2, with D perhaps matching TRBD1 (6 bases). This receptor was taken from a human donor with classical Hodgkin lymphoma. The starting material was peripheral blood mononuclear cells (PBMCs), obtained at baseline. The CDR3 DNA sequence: TGCAGTGCTAGAGTCACAGGGGGCTACACCTTC. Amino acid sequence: CSARVTGGYTF.